This T cell receptor (beta chain) was obtained from a study of Ad26.COV2.S vaccination and SARS-CoV-2 variants. Study-wide background: Donor was in the COV1001 Ad26.COV2.S trial arm. In the study, Ad26.COV2.S was injected intramuscularly once, or twice 56 days apart.

Trimming stripped 1 base from V and 5 bases from J, with 6 bases between. The CDR3 is made up of 13 amino acids. Germline V gene lookup returns CDR1 LNHDA and CDR2 SQIVND (reference sequence). TCRdb keeps only in-frame clones here, not all; method: immunoSEQ multiplex PCR. Among 400,000 to 500,000 clones listed, roughly 89% were seen once. The treatment denotes: approximately 18 received Ad26.COV2.S at low or high dose, single or two shots; 5 received placebo; per-sample allocation not given. At day 63 after the first vaccine or placebo injection, samples were drawn. This Boston cohort included adults aged 18-55 years.

The V and J genes are TRBV19 and TRBJ1-5; D call uncertain. This specimen was peripheral blood, taken in a trial of Ad26.COV2.S vaccine versus placebo. The TCR originated in a person aged 18-65 years who received the Ad26.COV2.S COVID-19 vaccine or a placebo. As DNA, the CDR3 is TGTGCCAGTAGTATAGTTTGGGATCAGCCCCAGCATTTT. This translates into CASSIVWDQPQHF.